This T cell receptor beta chain was captured in a study of T cells after yellow fever vaccination. The CDR3 totals 14 residues. The germline V and J ends were trimmed by 5 bases and 4 bases, with 17 bases remaining between them. CDR1 and CDR2 (germline): SQVTM, ANQGSEA. One entry per CDR3 protein, called by TCRdb with MiXCR from the 5' RACE reads. This sample has about 340,000 distinct CDR3 sequences, with 8.7% found just once. This clonotype was detected many times. The specimen comprised PBMCs, sampled on the day of the first yellow fever vaccination. The rearrangement joins TRBV29-1 to TRBJ2-5, with a possible D match to TRBD2 (6 bases). The sequence derives from a man aged 18 to 30 who received the YFV17D yellow fever vaccine. CDR3 DNA sequence: TGCAGCGTTTCCCCGGTCGGAGGGAGAGAGACCCAGTACTTC. As protein: CSVSPVGGRETQYF.